What follows are 7 T cell receptor beta chains derived from one specimen sequenced in a study of CD8+CD57+ T cells in acquired aplastic anemia. TCR beta VDJ combinations and CDR3 sequences were profiled from genomic DNA. In TCRdb, the reads were re-called with MiXCR into one record per CDR3 protein. The repertoire consists of about 170,000 distinct CDR3 sequences, with just under 65% occurring once and the leading ten covering 45% to 55%. Sequencing input: sorted CD4+, CD8+, or CD8+CD57+ T cells (not recorded which) from PBMCs. Receptors were obtained from a human donor in good health.

V is TRBV20-1 and J is TRBJ2-5, with 7 nucleotides matching TRBD2. CDR3 size: 13 residues. Germline V lookup: CDR1 DFQATT, CDR2 SNEGSKA (reference sequence). V dropped 6 bases and J dropped 3; count of bases not matched to a gene: 7. The CDR3 nucleotides are TGCAGTGCAGCCGTTCTAGCGGAAGAGACCCAGTACTTC. Its translation is CSAAVLAEETQYF.

The chain uses TRBV15 and TRBJ2-7, with TRBD2 matching 13 bases. After removal of 1 base from V and 6 bases from J, the junction contained 9 bases not matched to a gene. Germline V gene sequence: CDR1 LNHNV, CDR2 YYDKDF (reference sequence). The CDR3 is made up of 17 amino acids. This CDR3 reads CATSRVAPTSGRLEQYF. CDR3 nucleotides: TGTGCCACCAGCAGAGTTGCTCCGACTAGCGGGAGGCTCGAGCAGTACTTC. Full variable domain (outside the CDR3, taken from reference TRBV15 and TRBJ2-7): DAMVIQNPRYQVTQFGKPVTLSCSQTLNHNVMYWYQQKSSQAPKLLFHYYDKDFNNEADTPDNFQSRRPNTSFCFLDIRSPGLGDTAMYLCATSRVAPTSGRLEQYFGPGTRLTVT.

V is TRBV5-4 and J is TRBJ2-5, with D uncertain. Trimming took off 2 bases at V and 4 bases at J, with 6 bases between the two ends. Looked up from germline, CDR1 is SGHNT and CDR2 is YYREEE (reference sequence). CDR3 length equals 12 residues. In nucleotides, the CDR3 is TGTGCCAGCAGCTTACCTCGAGAGACCCAGTACTTC. Protein sequence: CASSLPRETQYF.

CDR3 in amino acids: CAISRLGTSAKNEQFF. CDR3 nucleotide sequence: TGTGCCATCAGCCGCCTCGGGACTAGCGCTAAGAATGAGCAGTTCTTC. This chain uses TRBV10-3 with TRBJ2-1; 10 positions match TRBD2. The germline gives CDR1 ENHRY, CDR2 SYGVKD. J gave up 7 bases and V 6 bases, and 12 bases lay outside the gene matches. This CDR3 has 16 amino acids.

V gene TRBV20-1 combines with J gene TRBJ2-7; 12 bases map to TRBD1. CDR1 DFQATT and CDR2 SNEGSKA come from the germline V gene (reference sequence). This CDR3 contains 16 residues. V was clipped by 0 bases and J by 5 bases; unmatched bases: 8. This chain's CDR3 is CSAREFLGTGGDEQYF. CDR3 sequence (DNA): TGCAGTGCTAGAGAGTTTTTGGGGACAGGGGGCGACGAGCAGTACTTC.

The chain uses TRBV7-8 and TRBJ1-2, with TRBD1 identical over 8 bases. The germline gives CDR1 SGHVS, CDR2 FQNEAQ. Unmatched junction bases numbered 3, after V lost 1 base and J lost 8 bases. There are 13 residues in the CDR3. For the CDR3, the DNA is TGTGCCAGCAGCTTAGGGACAGGGCGCGGCTACACCTTC. Residues: CASSLGTGRGYTF.

The chain employs TRBV7-2 and TRBJ2-7; 9 bases match TRBD1. This CDR3 contains 16 residues. V lost 4 bases, J lost 3 bases, and 10 bases stayed unmatched. CDR1 and CDR2 from the germline V gene are SGHTA and FQGNSA. The CDR3 here is CASSSDSGTGYYEQYF. The CDR3 DNA reads TGTGCCAGCAGCTCTGACTCCGGGACAGGGTACTACGAGCAGTACTTC.